This section outlines one T cell receptor beta chain sequence together with its context. The antigen remains unidentified. The data originate from a study of cytomegalovirus exposure and HLA in healthy donors. Study information: The roughly 120 validation repertoires, a later analysis reported, used the same platform as the approximately 700 first-cohort repertoires.

TCRdb keeps only in-frame clones here, not all; method: immunoSEQ multiplex PCR. The sample records about 120,000 clones, about nine tenths being singletons. CDR1 is SQVTM, CDR2 ANQGSEA, per germline. Trimming took off 4 bases at V and 3 bases at J, with 20 bases between the two ends. CDR3 length: 16 amino acids. Study-wide findings and caveats: The authors listed approximately 150 TCR beta chains as cytomegalovirus-associated. According to a subsequent analysis, TCR clusters identified in the first cohort showed a tendency to co-occur across the approximately 120 validation repertoires. With high specificity and sensitivity, the classifier reportedly diagnosed cytomegalovirus status.

The chain is built from TRBV29-1 and TRBJ2-3, with a possible D match to TRBD2 (6 bases). The sequenced material came from PBMCs. The TCR originated in a man younger than 30 in good health and CMV-seronegative. The DNA for the CDR3 is TGCAGCGTTGGTACCGGGGGACTCCGAGATACAGATACGCAGTATTTT. Translating gives CSVGTGGLRDTDTQYF.